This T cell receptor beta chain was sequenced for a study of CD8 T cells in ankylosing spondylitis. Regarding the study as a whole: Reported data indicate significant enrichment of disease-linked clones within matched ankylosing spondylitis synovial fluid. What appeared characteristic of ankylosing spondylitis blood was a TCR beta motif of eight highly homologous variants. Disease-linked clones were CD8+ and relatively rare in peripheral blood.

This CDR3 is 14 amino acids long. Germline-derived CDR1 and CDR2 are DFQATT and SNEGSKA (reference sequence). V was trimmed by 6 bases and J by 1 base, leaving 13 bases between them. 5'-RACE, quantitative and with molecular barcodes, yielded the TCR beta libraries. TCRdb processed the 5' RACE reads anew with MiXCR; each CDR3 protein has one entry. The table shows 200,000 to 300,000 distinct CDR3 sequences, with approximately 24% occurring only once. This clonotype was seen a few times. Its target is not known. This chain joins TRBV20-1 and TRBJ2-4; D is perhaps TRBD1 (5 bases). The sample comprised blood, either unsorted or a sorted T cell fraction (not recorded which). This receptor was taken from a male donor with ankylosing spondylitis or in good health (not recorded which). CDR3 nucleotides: TGCAGTGCCCTACGGGCAGGGGCCAAAAACATTCAGTACTTC. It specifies CSALRAGAKNIQYF.